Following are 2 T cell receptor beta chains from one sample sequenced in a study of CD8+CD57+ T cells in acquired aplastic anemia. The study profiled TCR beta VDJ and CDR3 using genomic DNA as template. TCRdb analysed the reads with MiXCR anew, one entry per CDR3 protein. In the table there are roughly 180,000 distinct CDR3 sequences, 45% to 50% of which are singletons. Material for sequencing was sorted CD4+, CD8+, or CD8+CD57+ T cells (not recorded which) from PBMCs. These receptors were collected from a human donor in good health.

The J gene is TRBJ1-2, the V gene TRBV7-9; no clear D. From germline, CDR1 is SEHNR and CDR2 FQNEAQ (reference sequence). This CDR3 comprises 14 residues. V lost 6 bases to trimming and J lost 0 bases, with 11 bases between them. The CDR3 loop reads CASREKGANYGYTF. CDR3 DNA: TGTGCCAGCAGAGAGAAGGGTGCTAACTATGGCTACACCTTC.

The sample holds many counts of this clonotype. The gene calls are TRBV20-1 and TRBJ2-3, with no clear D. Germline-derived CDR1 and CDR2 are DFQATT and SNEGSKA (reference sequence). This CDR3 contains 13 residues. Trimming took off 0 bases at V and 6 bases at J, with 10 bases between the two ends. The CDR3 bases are TGCAGTGCTAGAGACCCCCAGTCCGATACGCAGTATTTT. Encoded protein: CSARDPQSDTQYF.